What follows is one T cell receptor beta chain and its context. The same CDR3 can be traced to other DNA sequences in this sample. Methods used by the authors: Nucleated cell counts were estimated from reference gene primer amplification. The repertoire was sequenced with immunoSEQ multiplex PCR; TCRdb's copy has only in-frame clones and lacks some. The D gene and trimming were derived from the DNA, and the V and J assignments and clone size from that table. This table has some 700,000 clones, about 90% appearing once. The data originate from a study of blood T cell repertoires in COVID-19. As for the study in general: Some COVID-19 samples were acute and others convalescent; all came from the United States, Italy and Spain. Sample material is recorded as cDNA or gDNA derived from T cells, B-cell-depleted T cells, or PBMCs.

Germline V CDR1 and CDR2: SNHLY, FYNNEI. There are 11 residues in the CDR3. Trimming took off 7 bases at V and 3 bases at J, with 6 bases between the two ends. Sequencing was done on a sample of peripheral blood. The TCR originated in a woman aged 18-35 years with acute or convalescent COVID-19. The chain recombines TRBV2 with TRBJ1-1; D gene uncertain. CDR3 nucleotides: TGTGCCAGCAACCGGGACACTGAAGCTTTCTTT. Residues: CASNRDTEAFF.